The subject of this entry is one T cell receptor (beta chain). Its specificity is unknown. The data derive from a study of T cells expressing NK-cell markers. As the method of synthesis, 5'RACE template switching with UMIs yielded TCR beta cDNA. TCRdb reprocessed the 5' RACE reads, keeping one entry per CDR3 protein, no DNA. This table holds about 540,000 distinct CDR3 sequences. Overall study findings and caveats: The dominant NKG2C+ clonotypes represented about 1.0-8% of CD8+ T cells in five or six donors.

Germline assignment: CDR1 MNHEY and CDR2 SVGEGT. There are 16 residues in the CDR3. This clonotype originated in a man aged 18 to 35 in good health. The J gene is TRBJ2-1, the V gene TRBV6-2 or TRBV6-3; without DNA, the TCRdb call of TRBD1 cannot be checked. The sample was blood T cells: a sorted CD56 or NKG2C T cell subset, CD4+ or CD8+ T cells, or bulk PBMC T cells (not recorded which). This chain's CDR3 is CASSYMGTISYNEQFF.